The 14 T cell receptor beta chains below come from one sample, sequenced in a study of blood T cell repertoires in COVID-19. TCRdb's copy holds only in-frame clones and misses some; the assay was immunoSEQ multiplex PCR. The table lists 150,000 to 200,000 clones, 65% to 90% of them singletons. Material: peripheral blood. The receptors originated from a man aged 55 to 69 with acute or convalescent COVID-19.

V gene TRBV7-2 combines with J gene TRBJ2-7; 7 bases map to TRBD2. Germline V lookup: CDR1 SGHTA, CDR2 FQGNSA. With 1 base clipped from V and 1 base from J, the junction kept 10 bases outside the gene matches. The CDR3 has 17 residues. CDR3 sequence: CASSLVPGGSWSYEQYF. CDR3 sequence (DNA): TGTGCCAGCAGCTTAGTTCCGGGAGGAAGCTGGTCCTACGAGCAGTACTTC.

The chain links TRBV7-2 to TRBJ2-5; perhaps TRBD2 as D (6 bases). This CDR3 comprises 14 residues. V lost 5 bases, J lost 5 bases, and 15 bases lay in between. Germline V gives CDR1 SGHTA, CDR2 FQGNSA. This CDR3 reads CASSLGGVGETQYF. CDR3 sequence (DNA): TGTGCCAGCAGCCTCGGAGGGGTAGGGGAGACCCAGTACTTC.

This chain links TRBV5-8 with TRBJ2-6; D may be TRBD1 (6 bases). Trimming left V 2 bases short and J 0 bases short, with 6 bases between. Germline CDR1 is SGHTS and CDR2 is YDEGEE. The CDR3 has 15 amino acids. The CDR3 loop reads CASSFRGSGANVLTF. The CDR3 coding sequence is TGTGCCAGCAGCTTCAGGGGCTCTGGGGCCAACGTCCTGACTTTC.

This rearrangement joins TRBV6-4 to TRBJ1-5; 10 nucleotides line up with TRBD1. Germline V gene sequence: CDR1 MRHNA, CDR2 SNTAGT. The V segment lost 5 bases and the J segment 6 bases; nucleotides outside the gene matches: 4. The CDR3 sequence is 14 residues long. The CDR3 DNA reads as TGTGCCAGCAGTCCGGGACAGGGGACTCAGCCCCAGCATTTT. Translation: CASSPGQGTQPQHF.

This chain links TRBV7-8 with TRBJ1-2; D unresolved. V was cut by 7 bases and J by 4 bases, with 19 bases left in between. CDR3 length equals 15 residues. The germline V gene has CDR1 SGHVS and CDR2 FQNEAQ. This chain's CDR3 is CASTSWAGSPYGYTF. As DNA, the CDR3 is TGTGCCAGCACCTCTTGGGCGGGGAGCCCCTATGGCTACACCTTC.

The chain couples TRBV7-9 to TRBJ2-1; a weak D match, TRBD1 (6 bases). Germline CDR1 reads SEHNR; CDR2 reads FQNEAQ (reference sequence). Trimming cost V 1 base and J 1 base, with 8 bases left between them. The CDR3 loop spans 15 amino acids. This CDR3 reads CASSLVTGSYNEQFF. Written as DNA, the CDR3 is TGTGCCAGCAGCTTAGTTACAGGGTCCTACAATGAGCAGTTCTTC.

In this sample, this clone turned up a few times. The chain has TRBV7-7 and TRBJ2-5; 8 bases are a match to TRBD1. The germline gives CDR1 SSHAT, CDR2 FNYEAQ (reference sequence). The CDR3 sequence is 16 residues long. Trimming took 4 bases from V and 4 from J; bases not matched to a gene: 11. In nucleotides, the CDR3 is TGTGCCAGCAGCTCCCGGACCACCGGGACAGGAGAGACCCAGTACTTC. Translation gives CASSSRTTGTGETQYF.

With regard to this clone: Other DNA sequences in this specimen translate into the identical CDR3. The chain couples TRBV5-1 to TRBJ1-3; no clear D gene. CDR1 SGHRS and CDR2 YFSETQ come from the germline V gene. The CDR3 loop spans 13 amino acids. V lost 4 bases, J lost 0 bases, and 5 bases lay in between. For the CDR3, the DNA is TGCGCCAGCAGCCCGGGCTCTGGAAACACCATATATTTT. It is translated as CASSPGSGNTIYF.

Of note for this clone: Other DNA sequences of this sample code for an identical CDR3. The chain employs TRBV27 and TRBJ1-2; the match to TRBD1 covers 10 bases. Trimming took 5 bases from V and 4 from J; bases not matched to a gene: 7. This CDR3 comprises 15 residues. Germline assignment: CDR1 MNHEY and CDR2 SMNVEV (reference sequence). The CDR3 region is CASSPRQGAFYGYTF. The CDR3, as DNA: TGTGCCAGCAGTCCTCGACAGGGGGCATTCTATGGCTACACCTTC.

V gene TRBV5-1 combines with J gene TRBJ2-3; TRBD1 aligns across 9 bases. The V gene's germline CDR1 is SGHRS and CDR2 YFSETQ. The CDR3 is 16 amino acids. J gave up 1 base and V 4 bases, and 7 bases lay outside the gene matches. The CDR3 DNA follows: TGCGCCAGCAGCGTAGGGGACAGGGCGGGCACAGATACGCAGTATTTT. As protein: CASSVGDRAGTDTQYF.

This clone was counted between two and nine times. The chain is built from TRBV9 and TRBJ1-1; D is possibly TRBD1 (6 bases). The germline gives CDR1 SGDLS, CDR2 YYNGEE. CDR3 length: 14 residues. The V gene lost 4 bases and the J gene lost 1 base, with 11 bases spanning the gap. This CDR3 is CASSRTASNTEAFF. CDR3 coding DNA: TGTGCCAGCAGCCGGACAGCCTCGAACACTGAAGCTTTCTTT.

This clone was detected once. CDR3 region: CASSGGGSGQETQYF. The CDR3 nucleotides are TGTGCCAGCAGTGGGGGCGGGAGCGGGCAAGAGACCCAGTACTTC. This chain joins TRBV28 and TRBJ2-5, with D perhaps matching TRBD2 (7 bases). The V gene's germline CDR1 is MDHEN and CDR2 SYDVKM. V lost 5 bases, J lost 2 bases, and 15 bases lay in between. The CDR3 extends over 15 amino acids.

Only one count was recorded for this clone. CDR3 DNA: TGTGCCAGCAGCCGCACCGCCGCACTGATTAATTCACCCCTCCACTTT. Translating gives CASSRTAALINSPLHF. V usage is TRBV5-8 and J usage is TRBJ1-6; D unclear. Germline assignment: CDR1 SGHTS and CDR2 YDEGEE. With 4 bases removed from V and 6 bases from J, the gap between germline ends came to 17 bases. The length of the CDR3 is 16 residues.

This rearrangement joins TRBV6-1 to TRBJ2-3; unclear D gene. Germline V gene lookup returns CDR1 MNHNS and CDR2 SASEGT. The ends were cut back, 1 base at V and 5 bases at J, with 13 bases in the middle. There are 15 residues in the CDR3. This CDR3 is CASSEGRSGVDTQYF. CDR3 in DNA: TGTGCCAGCAGTGAAGGGCGGTCGGGTGTAGATACGCAGTATTTT.